A single sample gave rise to the 23 T cell receptor beta chains below, sequenced in a study of T cells after yellow fever vaccination. TCRdb fed the 5' RACE reads into MiXCR, producing one record per CDR3 protein. The sample contains some 350,000 distinct CDR3 sequences, about 9.9% of which appear only once. Source: PBMCs, taken on the day of the first yellow fever vaccination. The receptors originated from a man younger than 35 who received the YFV17D yellow fever vaccine.

The V gene is TRBV18, the J gene TRBJ2-7, with 8 positions matching TRBD1. CDR1 is KGHSH and CDR2 is LQKENI in the germline V gene. CDR3 length: 13 residues. V gave up 3 bases and J gave up 6 bases; unmatched junction bases: 4. CDR3 in DNA: TGTGCCAGCTCACCCACAGGGGGTGGCGAGCAGTACGTC. It is translated as CASSPTGGGEQYV.

This clonotype was seen a few times. The chain couples TRBV10-3 to TRBJ1-6, with D maybe TRBD1 (6 bases). Germline CDR1 ENHRY, CDR2 SYGVKD. V lost 6 bases, J lost 10 bases, and 13 bases lay in between. The CDR3 has 13 residues. The CDR3 DNA reads as TGTGCCATCAGCCCACAGGGACGCTCACCCCTCCACTTT. Protein product: CAISPQGRSPLHF.

The chain is built from TRBV20-1 and TRBJ1-2; D is undetermined. Germline V gives CDR1 DFQATT, CDR2 SNEGSKA (reference sequence). The CDR3 runs to 12 residues. The V end lost 6 bases, the J end lost 6 bases, and 14 bases lay between the germline ends. DNA of the CDR3: TGCAGTGCGGGGAGACGGGGAGATGGCTACACCTTC. The encoded protein is CSAGRRGDGYTF.

There are a few counts of this clonotype. This rearrangement joins TRBV12-3 or TRBV12-4 to TRBJ2-6; no clear D. This CDR3 spans 14 amino acids. Trimming took off 3 bases at V and 1 base at J, with 4 bases between the two ends. The CDR3: CASSLQSGANVLTF. The DNA of the CDR3 is TGTGCCAGCAGTTTGCAATCTGGGGCCAACGTCCTGACTTTC.

The chain has TRBV6-1 and TRBJ1-4, with D hard to call. CDR1 is MNHNS and CDR2 is SASEGT in the germline V gene. The CDR3 is 13 residues long. V lost 8 bases, J lost 5 bases, and 12 bases lay in between. CDR3 region: CASAREQNEKLFF. The DNA for the CDR3 is TGTGCCAGCGCGAGGGAACAAAATGAAAAACTGTTTTTT.

This clonotype was counted a few times. The chain couples TRBV12-3 or TRBV12-4 to TRBJ1-2, with TRBD1 as a possible D gene (5 bases). V was pared by 8 bases and J by 4 bases, with 11 bases between. The CDR3 totals 12 residues. For the CDR3, the DNA is TGTGCCAGCTCGATAGGGGCCTATGGCTACACCTTC. It is translated as CASSIGAYGYTF.

CDR3 protein: CASEPVWGQTEAFF. DNA for the CDR3: TGTGCCAGCGAACCTGTTTGGGGGCAAACTGAAGCTTTCTTT. The chain uses TRBV6-2 or TRBV6-3 and TRBJ1-1; maybe TRBD1 (6 bases). Germline V gives CDR1 MNHEY, CDR2 SVGEGT. V was pared by 8 bases and J by 5 bases, with 18 bases between. This CDR3 has 14 residues.

The gene calls are TRBV20-1 and TRBJ2-3; perhaps TRBD1 as D (5 bases). Germline V lookup: CDR1 DFQATT, CDR2 SNEGSKA (reference sequence). The V and J ends lost 6 bases and 0 bases respectively, with 13 bases between them. The CDR3 is 14 residues long. CDR3 bases: TGCAGTGCCAGACAGAACCCTAGCACAGATACGCAGTATTTT. Residues: CSARQNPSTDTQYF.

V and J are TRBV5-4 and TRBJ2-5; D ambiguous. Trimming removed 4 bases from V and 7 bases from J, with 20 bases in between. Per germline, CDR1 SGHNT and CDR2 YYREEE (reference sequence). CDR3 length: 15 amino acids. CDR3 DNA sequence: TGTGCCAGCAGCGGCCCGGAATACAGAGATGGGACCCAGTACTTC. Translating it yields CASSGPEYRDGTQYF.

This clonotype was seen a few times. Relative to the germline gene, one junction end is altered; a read error may explain this. The rearrangement links TRBV7-7 to TRBJ2-1; 9 bases agree with TRBD2. The CDR3 totals 15 residues. CDR1 and CDR2 (germline): SSHAT, FNYEAQ (reference sequence). CDR3 DNA sequence: TGTGCTAGCAGCTTCCAGCGGGGGGCCTACAATGAGCAGTTCTTC. Its protein product is CASSFQRGAYNEQFF.

The CDR3 nucleotides read TGTGCCAGCAGCAAGAGCGCAGATACGCAGTATTTT. It specifies CASSKSADTQYF. J is TRBJ2-3 and V is TRBV28; the D is unclear. Per germline, CDR1 MDHEN and CDR2 SYDVKM. Trimming removed 6 bases at V and 4 bases at J, with 8 bases between. This CDR3 comprises 12 residues. The variable domain in full, completed from reference TRBV28 and TRBJ2-3, reads DVKVTQSSRYLVKRTGEKVFLECVQDMDHENMFWYRQDPGLGLRLIYFSYDVKMKEKGDIPEGYSVSREKKERFSLILESASTNQTSMYLCASSKSADTQYFGPGTRLTVL.

The CDR3, as DNA: TGTGCCAGCAGCTTAGTCCCTGCAGGGACCGGGGAGCTGTTTTTT. This gives the protein CASSLVPAGTGELFF. This chain connects TRBV7-2 to TRBJ2-2; tentatively, D is TRBD1 (5 bases). From germline, CDR1 is SGHTA and CDR2 FQGNSA. Trimming pared 1 base from V and 5 bases from J, leaving 11 bases between. This CDR3 has 15 residues.

This clonotype has a count of ten or more. This chain joins TRBV7-8 and TRBJ2-6; the match to TRBD1 covers 9 bases. This CDR3 is 19 amino acids long. Losses at the gene ends were 1 base for V and 4 bases for J; bases not matched to a gene: 11. CDR1 and CDR2 (germline): SGHVS, FQNEAQ. The CDR3 DNA reads TGTGCCAGCAGCTTAGAGACAGGGGGAATTTGGCTAGGGGCCAACGTCCTGACTTTC. It is translated as CASSLETGGIWLGANVLTF.

The genes are TRBV2 and TRBJ2-1; 7 nucleotides match TRBD1. Germline V gives CDR1 SNHLY, CDR2 FYNNEI. The CDR3 totals 14 residues. Germline trimming cut 10 bases from V and 3 bases from J; bases unmatched to any gene: 9. CDR3 sequence reads: CATADRAYYNEQFF. CDR3 nucleotides: TGTGCCACCGCCGACAGGGCTTACTACAATGAGCAGTTCTTC.

The chain uses TRBV3-1 and TRBJ2-2, with a possible D match to TRBD1 (5 bases). V was cut by 6 bases and J by 1 base, with 21 bases left in between. This CDR3 has 18 residues. Germline V lookup: CDR1 LGHDT, CDR2 YNNKEL (reference sequence). The CDR3 is CASRQFTLGHLNTGELFF. The DNA of the CDR3 is TGTGCCAGCAGACAGTTCACCCTCGGACATCTGAACACCGGGGAGCTGTTTTTT.

This clonotype was seen only a few times. V is TRBV24-1 and J is TRBJ2-3, with D possibly being TRBD2 (6 bases). The CDR3 has 16 residues. Germline CDR1 reads KGHDR; CDR2 reads SFDVKD. V gave up 5 bases and J gave up 0 bases, with 14 bases separating them. This chain's CDR3 is CATSGTRGTSTDTQYF. The CDR3 DNA is TGTGCCACCAGTGGCACCCGGGGGACTAGCACAGATACGCAGTATTTT.

This clonotype has just a few counts. This sequence joins TRBV5-1 and TRBJ1-2; D not certain. Germline loops: CDR1 SGHRS, CDR2 YFSETQ. The CDR3 length is 15 residues. V lost 4 bases to trimming and J lost 4 bases, with 17 bases between them. The CDR3 reads CASSANSPLSYGYTF. CDR3 in DNA: TGCGCCAGCAGCGCGAACAGCCCGCTTAGCTATGGCTACACCTTC.

There are a few counts of this clonotype. V and J are TRBV30 and TRBJ2-7; tentative D call: TRBD1 (5 bases). V lost 5 bases to trimming and J lost 2 bases, with 13 bases between them. Germline CDR1 reads GTSNPN; CDR2 reads SVGIG (reference sequence). This CDR3 region has 13 residues. This CDR3 reads CAWGSGSPYEQYF. In DNA form, the CDR3 reads TGTGCCTGGGGCTCAGGGTCGCCCTACGAGCAGTACTTC.

A few counts support this clonotype. The rearrangement joins TRBV5-5 to TRBJ1-5; no reliable D call. Trimming cost V 0 bases and J 5 bases, with 6 bases left between them. There are 13 residues in the CDR3. The V gene's germline CDR1 is SGHKS and CDR2 YYEKEE (reference sequence). The CDR3 sequence: CASSLGTYQPQHF. DNA of the CDR3: TGTGCCAGCAGCTTGGGCACCTATCAGCCCCAGCATTTT.

This clonotype turned up a few times. The V and J genes are TRBV7-2 and TRBJ2-3; D is undetermined. Germline CDR1 reads SGHTA; CDR2 reads FQGNSA. With 3 bases removed from V and 2 bases from J, the gap between germline ends came to 6 bases. The CDR3 covers 13 residues. CDR3 sequence (DNA): TGTGCCAGCAGCTTGCTTTACACAGATACGCAGTATTTT. Encoded protein: CASSLLYTDTQYF.

The chain combines TRBV14 with TRBJ2-7; the D is unclear. The CDR3 contains 10 residues. The V and J ends lost 1 base and 11 bases respectively, with 6 bases between them. CDR1 and CDR2 (germline): SGHDN, FVKESK. Here the CDR3 reads CASSQGVEYF. The CDR3 DNA follows: TGTGCCAGCAGCCAAGGGGTGGAGTACTTC.

J is TRBJ2-7 and V is TRBV5-4; D might be TRBD2 (6 bases). The CDR3 loop spans 15 amino acids. Per the germline V gene, CDR1 is SGHNT and CDR2 is YYREEE (reference sequence). Between the trimmed V and J ends, which lost 4 bases and 0 bases, there was a span of 14 bases. The CDR3 DNA reads as TGTGCCAGCAGCCCCGGAGGGCTCAGCTCCTACGAGCAGTACTTC. Protein product: CASSPGGLSSYEQYF.

CDR3 in DNA: TGTGCCAGCATCGGGGAATACCAAGAGACCCAGTACTTC. Translating it yields CASIGEYQETQYF. The chain joins TRBV6-6 to TRBJ2-5; TRBD2 might be the D (5 bases). This CDR3 spans 13 amino acids. V was shortened by 7 bases and J by 0 bases, with 9 bases between the two germline ends. In germline, CDR1 is MNHNY, CDR2 SVGAGI (reference sequence).